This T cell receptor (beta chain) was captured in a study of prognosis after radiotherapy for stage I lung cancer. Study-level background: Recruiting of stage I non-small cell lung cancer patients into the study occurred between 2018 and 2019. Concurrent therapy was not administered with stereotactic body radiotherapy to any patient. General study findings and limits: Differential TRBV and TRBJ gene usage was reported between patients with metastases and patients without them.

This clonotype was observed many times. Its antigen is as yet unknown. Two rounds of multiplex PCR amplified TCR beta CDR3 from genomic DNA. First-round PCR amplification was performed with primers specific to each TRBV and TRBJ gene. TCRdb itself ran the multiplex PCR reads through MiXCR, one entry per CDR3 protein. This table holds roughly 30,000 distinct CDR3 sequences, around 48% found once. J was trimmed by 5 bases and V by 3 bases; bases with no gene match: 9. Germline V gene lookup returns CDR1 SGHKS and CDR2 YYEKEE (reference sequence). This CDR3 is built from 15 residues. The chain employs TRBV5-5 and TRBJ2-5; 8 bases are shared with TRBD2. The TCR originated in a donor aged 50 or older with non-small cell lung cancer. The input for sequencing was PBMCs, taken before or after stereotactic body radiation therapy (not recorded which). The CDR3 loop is CASSSGTRRTETQYF. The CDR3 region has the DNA TGTGCCAGCAGCTCTGGGACTAGGCGGACTGAGACCCAGTACTTC.